This note documents a single T cell receptor (beta chain) sequence. This specimen comes from a study of blood T cells in healthy people across ages. Trimming removed 4 bases from V and 5 bases from J; junction bases left unmatched: 13. The CDR3 consists of 17 residues. CDR1 SGHVS and CDR2 FQNEAQ come from the germline V gene. A J-beta primer mix and a sample-barcoded 5' primer were used in a second PCR of roughly 6 to 12 cycles. MiXCR, applied by TCRdb to the 5' RACE reads, yields one record per CDR3 protein. The sample shows fewer than 1,000,000 distinct CDR3 sequences, around two fifths of them seen only once.

This receptor was obtained from a man aged 55 to 69 in good health. The sequenced material came from blood. V is TRBV7-8 and J is TRBJ2-1; 8 nucleotides align to TRBD1. The CDR3 sequence is CASSWRPQGAQDNEQFF. The CDR3 DNA sequence: TGTGCCAGCAGCTGGAGACCGCAGGGGGCACAGGACAATGAGCAGTTCTTC.